This T cell receptor (beta chain) stems from a study of blood T cell repertoires in COVID-19. Study as a whole: Samples taken during acute and convalescent COVID-19 were collected in the United States, Italy and Spain. T cells, B-cell-depleted T cells, or PBMCs supplied cDNA or gDNA.

Original handling: The authors estimated nucleated cell counts from reference gene primer amplification. Some clones are missing from TCRdb's copy, which holds only in-frame ones; the method was immunoSEQ multiplex PCR. V, J and clone size derive from that table, while D and trimming were established from the DNA sequence. Counted here are 88,000 or so clones, about 85% occurring once; the ten biggest clones make up 3.8%. The germline gives CDR1 LNHDA, CDR2 SQIVND (reference sequence). V gave up 5 bases and J gave up 0 bases; unmatched junction bases: 3. The CDR3 runs 16 residues. The sequence was obtained from a man aged 55 to 69 with acute or convalescent COVID-19. The V and J genes are TRBV19 and TRBJ2-5; 13 positions match TRBD2. Sequences were obtained from peripheral blood. CDR3 protein: CASSVGTSGDQETQYF. In DNA, the CDR3 is TGTGCCAGTAGTGTCGGGACTAGCGGGGACCAAGAGACCCAGTACTTC.